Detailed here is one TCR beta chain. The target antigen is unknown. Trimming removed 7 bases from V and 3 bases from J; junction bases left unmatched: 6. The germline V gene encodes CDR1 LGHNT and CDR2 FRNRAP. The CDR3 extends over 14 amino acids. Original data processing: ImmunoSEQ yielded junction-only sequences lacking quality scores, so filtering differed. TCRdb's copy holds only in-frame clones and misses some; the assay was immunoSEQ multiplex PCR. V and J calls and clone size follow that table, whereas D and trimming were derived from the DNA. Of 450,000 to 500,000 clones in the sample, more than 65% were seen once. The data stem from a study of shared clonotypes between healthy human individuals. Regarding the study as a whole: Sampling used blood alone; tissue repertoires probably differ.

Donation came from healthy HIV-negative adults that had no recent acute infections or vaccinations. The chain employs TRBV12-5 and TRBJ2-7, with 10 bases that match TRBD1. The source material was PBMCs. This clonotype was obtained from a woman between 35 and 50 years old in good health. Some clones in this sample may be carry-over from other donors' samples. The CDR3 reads CASAIGDRGYEQYF. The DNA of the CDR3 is TGTGCTAGTGCCATTGGGGACAGGGGCTACGAGCAGTACTTC.